This TCR beta chain emerged from a study of T cell repertoires in cytomegalovirus infection. This clonotype has a handful of counts. The antigen is unknown. One entry per CDR3 protein, called by TCRdb with MiXCR from the reads. The table lists 680,000 or so distinct CDR3 sequences, roughly 33% of them singletons. The CDR3 contains 14 residues. CDR1 LGHNT and CDR2 FRNRAP come from the germline V gene. Trimming cost V 4 bases and J 1 base, with 8 bases left between them. Here the sequenced sample was cultured PBMCs, taken from culture after CMV antigen stimulation. This receptor was obtained from a human donor in good health (CMV status not recorded). Some clones in this sample may be carry-over from other donors' samples. The chain uses TRBV12-5 and TRBJ2-1, with D uncertain. CDR3 residues: CASGWTASYNEQFF. CDR3 sequence (DNA): TGTGCTAGTGGTTGGACCGCGTCCTACAATGAGCAGTTCTTC.